These 26 T cell receptor beta chains originate from one sample sequenced in a study of graft-versus-host responses after intestinal transplantation. TCRdb's table, derived via immunoSEQ multiplex PCR, lists solely in-frame clones and lacks some. Found here are tens of thousands of clones, 90% to 95% of them singletons; the top ten hold around 6.3%. The sequences come from PBMCs, collected around 790 days after a first intestinal transplant, on the day of a second. Receptor source: a human patient who received an intestinal transplant, so some T cells may come from the graft donor.

This chain connects TRBV5-6 to TRBJ1-1, with a possible D match to TRBD1 (6 bases). The CDR3 is made up of 13 amino acids. The ends were cut back, 3 bases at V and 2 bases at J, with 8 bases in the middle. Germline CDR1 reads SGHDT; CDR2 reads YYEEEE. The CDR3 DNA is TGTGCCAGCAGCTGGGACACTAACACTGAAGCTTTCTTT. Translated: CASSWDTNTEAFF. Using reference TRBV5-6 and TRBJ1-1 for the parts outside the CDR3, the full variable domain is DAGVTQSPTHLIKTRGQQVTLRCSPKSGHDTVSWYQQALGQGPQFIFQYYEEEERQRGNFPDRFSGHQFPNYSSELNVNALLLGDSALYLCASSWDTNTEAFFGQGTRLTVV.

This rearrangement joins TRBV5-6 to TRBJ2-7, with D hard to call. V was cut by 4 bases and J by 3 bases, with 14 bases left in between. The CDR3 has 14 residues. CDR1 is SGHDT and CDR2 is YYEEEE in the germline V gene. The CDR3 is CASSLHGPYYEQYF. In nucleotides, the CDR3 is TGTGCCAGCAGCCTGCACGGACCCTACTACGAGCAGTACTTC.

V and J are TRBV19 and TRBJ2-5; D unresolved. The V gene's germline CDR1 is LNHDA and CDR2 SQIVND (reference sequence). With 3 bases removed from V and 4 bases from J, the gap between germline ends came to 15 bases. The CDR3 is 15 residues long. The CDR3 sequence: CASSIGSTLLETQYF. In nucleotides, the CDR3 is TGTGCCAGTAGTATCGGCAGTACTCTATTAGAGACCCAGTACTTC.

This chain connects TRBV7-6 to TRBJ2-1; the D is unclear. Germline V CDR1 and CDR2: SGHVS, FNYEAQ. V gave up 0 bases and J gave up 0 bases, with 9 bases separating them. CDR3 length: 16 amino acids. Written as DNA, the CDR3 is TGTGCCAGCAGCTTAGCGGTCCCGAGCTCCTACAATGAGCAGTTCTTC. Translated: CASSLAVPSSYNEQFF.

V usage is TRBV6-5 and J usage is TRBJ2-1; TRBD2 matches at 8 bases. J gave up 6 bases and V 6 bases, and 10 bases lay outside the gene matches. The germline CDR1 and CDR2 sequences are MNHEY and SVGAGI. This CDR3 region has 15 residues. CDR3 region: CASSPKGAGVNEQFF. CDR3 nucleotide sequence: TGTGCCAGCAGCCCGAAAGGAGCGGGAGTCAATGAGCAGTTCTTC.

This chain connects TRBV2 to TRBJ2-2, with D hard to call. V lost 4 bases and J 3 bases, leaving 6 bases between the germline ends. The germline gives CDR1 SNHLY, CDR2 FYNNEI. The CDR3 is 13 amino acids. The DNA for the CDR3 is TGTGCCAGCAGTGGACGGTACACCGGGGAGCTGTTTTTT. Translation: CASSGRYTGELFF.

The chain joins TRBV7-9 to TRBJ2-7; the match to TRBD2 covers 14 bases. This CDR3 has 18 amino acids. Germline V gives CDR1 SEHNR, CDR2 FQNEAQ (reference sequence). V trimming: 4 bases; J trimming: 0 bases; junction bases outside the gene matches: 8. This chain's CDR3 is CASSSPTSGRAPSYEQYF. The CDR3 DNA follows: TGTGCCAGCAGCTCTCCGACTAGCGGGAGGGCTCCCTCCTACGAGCAGTACTTC.

This chain joins TRBV19 and TRBJ2-1, with D unclear. V was pared by 5 bases and J by 12 bases, with 14 bases between. This CDR3 region has 12 residues. From germline, CDR1 is LNHDA and CDR2 SQIVND (reference sequence). This CDR3 is CASSPTKRGQFF. CDR3 nucleotide sequence: TGTGCCAGTAGTCCCACGAAACGTGGGCAGTTCTTC.

CDR3 loop: CASSSGRPGKLFF. CDR3 nucleotides: TGTGCCAGCAGCTCAGGCCGACCCGGAAAACTGTTTTTT. The J gene is TRBJ1-4, the V gene TRBV7-8; D not resolved. CDR1 is SGHVS and CDR2 is FQNEAQ in the germline V gene. The CDR3 runs 13 residues. The V end was cut by 4 bases, the J end by 10 bases, with 13 bases between.

The V gene is TRBV4-1, the J gene TRBJ2-3; D perhaps matches TRBD2 (5 bases). The CDR3 sequence is 17 residues long. Trimming stripped 4 bases from V and 2 bases from J, with 19 bases between. The germline CDR1 and CDR2 sequences are MGHRA and YSYEKL. CDR3 nucleotide sequence: TGCGCCAGCAGCCTAGGCCCGTCGAGACTACACACAGATACGCAGTATTTT. Its translation: CASSLGPSRLHTDTQYF.

The chain employs TRBV11-1 and TRBJ2-2, with a possible D match to TRBD2 (7 bases). V gave up 1 base and J gave up 5 bases, with 11 bases separating them. CDR3 length equals 15 residues. Per the germline V gene, CDR1 is SGHAT and CDR2 is FQDESV (reference sequence). The CDR3 is CASSLVAGATGELFF. CDR3 DNA: TGTGCCAGCAGCTTAGTGGCGGGGGCGACCGGGGAGCTGTTTTTT.

The chain is built from TRBV5-1 and TRBJ2-3; TRBD2 aligns across 11 bases. The CDR3 sequence is 15 residues long. V lost 4 bases and J lost 3; bases outside the gene matches: 4. The germline CDR1 and CDR2 sequences are SGHRS and YFSETQ. This CDR3 reads CASSPGLAETDTQYF. The CDR3 nucleotides read TGCGCCAGCAGCCCGGGACTAGCGGAAACAGATACGCAGTATTTT.

The rearrangement links TRBV19 to TRBJ2-5; D not certain. V lost 4 bases and J lost 5, with 5 bases in between. The CDR3 loop spans 11 amino acids. Per germline, CDR1 LNHDA and CDR2 SQIVND (reference sequence). The CDR3 coding sequence is TGTGCCAGTAGTACATGGGAGACCCAGTACTTC. It translates to CASSTWETQYF.

V and J are TRBV7-3 and TRBJ2-1, with 11 bases matching TRBD2. The junction had 4 bases not matched to a gene; V was cut back by 5 bases and J by 4 bases. CDR3 length: 15 amino acids. CDR1 and CDR2 from the germline V gene are SGHTA and FQGTGA. The CDR3 spells CASSPTSGSYNEQFF. The CDR3 DNA reads as TGTGCCAGCAGCCCAACTAGCGGGAGTTACAATGAGCAGTTCTTC.

This chain links TRBV11-2 with TRBJ2-5; a possible D gene is TRBD2 (5 bases). The better agreement between TRBJ2-7 and the DNA end casts doubt on the J call. Germline loops: CDR1 SGHAT, CDR2 FQNNGV. This CDR3 comprises 16 residues. The CDR3: CASSLRSRTAAYEQYF. CDR3 in DNA: TGTGCCAGCAGCTTGAGGTCCCGGACTGCCGCCTACGAGCAGTACTTC.

This rearrangement joins TRBV4-1 to TRBJ1-5, with 9 bases matching TRBD1. The CDR3 extends over 18 amino acids. Germline CDR1 and CDR2: MGHRA and YSYEKL. V trimming: 4 bases; J trimming: 0 bases; junction bases outside the gene matches: 10. The CDR3 protein is CASSPGQGRLYSNQPQHF. CDR3 sequence (DNA): TGCGCCAGCAGCCCGGGACAGGGTCGATTATATAGCAATCAGCCCCAGCATTTT.

The rearrangement uses TRBV25-1 and TRBJ2-1; D is unclear. With 2 bases removed from V and 3 bases from J, the gap between germline ends came to 11 bases. The CDR3 has 15 amino acids. The V gene's germline CDR1 is MGHDK and CDR2 SYGVNS. The CDR3 is CASSETDPVYNEQFF. As DNA, the CDR3 is TGTGCCAGCAGTGAAACCGATCCAGTCTACAATGAGCAGTTCTTC.

The chain is built from TRBV27 and TRBJ1-3, with a tentative D call TRBD1 (5 bases). V was cut by 5 bases and J by 0 bases, with 14 bases left in between. Per germline, CDR1 MNHEY and CDR2 SMNVEV (reference sequence). This CDR3 is 16 amino acids long. CDR3 amino acids: CASSQTGTASGNTIYF. The CDR3 coding sequence is TGTGCCAGCAGTCAGACCGGGACTGCCTCTGGAAACACCATATATTTT.

The count of this clone is one. The J gene is TRBJ2-7, the V gene TRBV9; D uncertain. Trimming removed 1 base from V and 5 bases from J, with 13 bases in between. The length of the CDR3 is 14 residues. Germline values: CDR1 SGDLS, CDR2 YYNGEE. The CDR3 protein is CASSVKSIGDEQYF. CDR3 DNA sequence: TGTGCCAGCAGCGTAAAGAGTATCGGTGACGAGCAGTACTTC.

A word on this clone: The junction and the germline gene differ at one end; a read error may be behind it. The chain carries TRBV6-6 and TRBJ1-3, with TRBD1 matching over 7 bases. The CDR3 consists of 14 residues. Germline values: CDR1 MNHNY, CDR2 SVGAGI (reference sequence). CDR3 sequence (DNA): TGTGCCAGCACCCAGGGACAGCTTGGAGACACCATATATTTT. Amino acid sequence: CASTQGQLGDTIYF.

J is TRBJ2-7 and V is TRBV5-6; 8 positions agree with TRBD2. Trimming cost V 4 bases and J 3 bases; bases outside gene matches: 6. This CDR3 has 14 residues. Germline loops: CDR1 SGHDT, CDR2 YYEEEE. The CDR3 loop reads CASSPPSGLYEQYF. CDR3 bases: TGTGCCAGCAGCCCCCCTAGCGGGCTCTACGAGCAGTACTTC. The complete variable domain, with remaining parts taken from reference TRBV5-6 and TRBJ2-7, reads DAGVTQSPTHLIKTRGQQVTLRCSPKSGHDTVSWYQQALGQGPQFIFQYYEEEERQRGNFPDRFSGHQFPNYSSELNVNALLLGDSALYLCASSPPSGLYEQYFGPGTRLTVT.

The rearrangement uses TRBV6-5 and TRBJ2-7, with D maybe TRBD2 (6 bases). From germline, CDR1 is MNHEY and CDR2 SVGAGI. V lost 6 bases and J 10 bases, leaving 22 bases between the germline ends. The CDR3 runs 14 residues. This CDR3 is CASRVGLSSPSQYF. The DNA for the CDR3 is TGTGCCAGCAGAGTCGGACTATCAAGCCCATCCCAGTACTTC.

The V call is TRBV2, the J call TRBJ2-7; TRBD2 is a possible D gene (6 bases). Germline V gene lookup returns CDR1 SNHLY and CDR2 FYNNEI. Between the trimmed V and J ends, which lost 5 bases and 5 bases, there was a span of 13 bases. The CDR3 loop spans 13 amino acids. CDR3 protein: CASSLRDSHEQYF. CDR3 in DNA: TGTGCCAGCAGTCTCCGGGACTCTCACGAGCAGTACTTC.

The chain couples TRBV6-6 to TRBJ2-5; unclear D gene. The CDR3 totals 15 residues. CDR1 and CDR2 (germline): MNHNY, SVGAGI (reference sequence). The V gene lost 5 bases and the J gene lost 1 base, with 14 bases spanning the gap. The CDR3, as DNA: TGTGCCAGCAGTCCTCTGGGCGGAGTCCAAGAGACCCAGTACTTC. This codes for CASSPLGGVQETQYF.

The chain has TRBV18 and TRBJ2-1, with D possibly TRBD2 on 5 matching bases. V lost 5 bases, J lost 4 bases, and 6 bases lay in between. The CDR3 length is 12 residues. Germline CDR1 is KGHSH and CDR2 is LQKENI. The DNA of the CDR3 is TGTGCCAGCTCATCGGGATACAATGAGCAGTTCTTC. This encodes CASSSGYNEQFF.

The genes are TRBV2 and TRBJ2-7; 10 bases agree with TRBD2. The CDR3 runs 16 residues. CDR1 and CDR2 (germline): SNHLY, FYNNEI. The ends lost 6 bases at V and 5 bases at J; junction bases unmatched: 13. CDR3 protein: CASRDRLLAGKNEQYF. The CDR3 region has the DNA TGTGCCAGCAGGGATCGGTTACTAGCGGGAAAGAACGAGCAGTACTTC.